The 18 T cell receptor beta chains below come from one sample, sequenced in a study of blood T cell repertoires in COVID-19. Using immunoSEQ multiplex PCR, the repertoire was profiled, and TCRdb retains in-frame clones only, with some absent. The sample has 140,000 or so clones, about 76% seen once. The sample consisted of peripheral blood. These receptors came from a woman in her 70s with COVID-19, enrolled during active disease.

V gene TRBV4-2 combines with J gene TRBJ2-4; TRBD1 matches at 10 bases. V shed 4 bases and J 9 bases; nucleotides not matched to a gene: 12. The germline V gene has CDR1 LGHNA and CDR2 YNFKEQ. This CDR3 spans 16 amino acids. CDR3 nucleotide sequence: TGTGCCAGCAGCCCAGGAGTCCGGGACAGGGGATTCATTCAGTACTTC. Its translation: CASSPGVRDRGFIQYF.

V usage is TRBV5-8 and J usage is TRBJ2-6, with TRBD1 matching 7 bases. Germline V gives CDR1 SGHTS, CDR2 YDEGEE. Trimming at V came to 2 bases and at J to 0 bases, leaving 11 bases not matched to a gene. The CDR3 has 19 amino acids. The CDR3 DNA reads TGTGCCAGCAGCTTCCGACAGGGTCCAGGTCTCTCTGGGGCCAACGTCCTGACTTTC. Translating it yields CASSFRQGPGLSGANVLTF.

The CDR3 protein is CASSPLLMTQYF. Written as DNA, the CDR3 is TGTGCCAGCTCACCTTTATTAATGACCCAGTACTTC. This chain joins TRBV18 and TRBJ2-5; D not certain. V lost 3 bases, J lost 7 bases, and 9 bases lay in between. Germline CDR1 and CDR2: KGHSH and LQKENI. CDR3 length: 12 residues.

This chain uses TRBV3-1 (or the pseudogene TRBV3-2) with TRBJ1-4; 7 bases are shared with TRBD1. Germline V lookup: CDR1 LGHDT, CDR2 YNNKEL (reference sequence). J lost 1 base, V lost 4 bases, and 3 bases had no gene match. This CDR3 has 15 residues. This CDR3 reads CASSPQGGTNEKLFF. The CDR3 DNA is TGTGCCAGCAGCCCCCAGGGGGGAACTAATGAAAAACTGTTTTTT.

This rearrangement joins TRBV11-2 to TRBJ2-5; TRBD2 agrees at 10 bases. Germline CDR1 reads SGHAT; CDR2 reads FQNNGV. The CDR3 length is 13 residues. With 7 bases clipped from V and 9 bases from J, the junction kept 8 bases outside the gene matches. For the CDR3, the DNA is TGTGCCAGCAAAAGGACTAGCGGTGATGCCCAGTACTTC. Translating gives CASKRTSGDAQYF.

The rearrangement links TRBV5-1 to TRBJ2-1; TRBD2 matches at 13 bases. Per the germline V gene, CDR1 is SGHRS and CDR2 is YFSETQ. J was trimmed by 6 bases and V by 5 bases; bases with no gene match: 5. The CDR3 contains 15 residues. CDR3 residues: CASRTSGGVVNEQFF. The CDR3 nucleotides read TGCGCCAGCAGAACTAGCGGGGGGGTCGTCAATGAGCAGTTCTTC.

This CDR3 is CASSLNTGRNTEAFF. Written as DNA, the CDR3 is TGCGCCAGCAGCCTTAATACAGGGCGTAACACTGAAGCTTTCTTT. This rearrangement joins TRBV4-3 to TRBJ1-1; TRBD1 might be the D (6 bases). Trimming took 4 bases from V and 2 from J, leaving 14 bases between them. The CDR3 loop spans 15 amino acids. The germline V gene encodes CDR1 LGHNA and CDR2 YSLEER.

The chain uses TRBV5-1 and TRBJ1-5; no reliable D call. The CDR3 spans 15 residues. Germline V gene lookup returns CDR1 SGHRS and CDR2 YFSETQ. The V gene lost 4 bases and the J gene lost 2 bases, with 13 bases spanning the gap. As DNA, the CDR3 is TGCGCCAGCAGCCGCGACGGGATGGGCAATCAGCCCCAGCATTTT. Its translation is CASSRDGMGNQPQHF.

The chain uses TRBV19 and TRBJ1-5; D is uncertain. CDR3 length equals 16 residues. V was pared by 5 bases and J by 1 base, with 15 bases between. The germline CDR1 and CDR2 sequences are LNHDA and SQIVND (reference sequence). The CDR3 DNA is TGTGCCAGTAGTCCCCGTCGGGGTGGGAGCAATCAGCCCCAGCATTTT. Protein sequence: CASSPRRGGSNQPQHF. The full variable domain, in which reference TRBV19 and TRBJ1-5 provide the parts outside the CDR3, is DGGITQSPKYLFRKEGQNVTLSCEQNLNHDAMYWYRQDPGQGLRLIYYSQIVNDFQKGDIAEGYSVSREKKESFPLTVTSAQKNPTAFYLCASSPRRGGSNQPQHFGDGTRLSIL.

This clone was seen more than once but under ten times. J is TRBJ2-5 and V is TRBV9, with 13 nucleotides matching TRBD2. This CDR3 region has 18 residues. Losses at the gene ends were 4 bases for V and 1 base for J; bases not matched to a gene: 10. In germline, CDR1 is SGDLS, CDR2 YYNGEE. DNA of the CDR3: TGTGCCAGCAGCCCTCGGACTAGCGGGGGAATCCTCCAAGAGACCCAGTACTTC. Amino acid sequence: CASSPRTSGGILQETQYF.

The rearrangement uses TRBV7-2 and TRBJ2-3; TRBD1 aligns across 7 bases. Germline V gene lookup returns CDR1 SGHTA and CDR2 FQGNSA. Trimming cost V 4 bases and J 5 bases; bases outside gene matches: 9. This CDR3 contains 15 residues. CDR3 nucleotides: TGTGCCAGCAGCTCGACAGGGTCCAAGGGAGATACGCAGTATTTT. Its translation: CASSSTGSKGDTQYF.

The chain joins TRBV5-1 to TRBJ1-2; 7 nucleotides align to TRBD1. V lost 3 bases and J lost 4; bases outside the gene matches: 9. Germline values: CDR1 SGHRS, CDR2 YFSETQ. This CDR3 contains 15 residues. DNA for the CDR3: TGCGCCAGCAGCTCTTCATTGGGACAGTTCTATGGCTACACCTTC. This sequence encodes CASSSSLGQFYGYTF. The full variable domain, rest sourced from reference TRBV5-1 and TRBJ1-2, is KAGVTQTPRYLIKTRGQQVTLSCSPISGHRSVSWYQQTPGQGLQFLFEYFSETQRNKGNFPGRFSGRQFSNSRSEMNVSTLELGDSALYLCASSSSLGQFYGYTFGSGTRLTVV.

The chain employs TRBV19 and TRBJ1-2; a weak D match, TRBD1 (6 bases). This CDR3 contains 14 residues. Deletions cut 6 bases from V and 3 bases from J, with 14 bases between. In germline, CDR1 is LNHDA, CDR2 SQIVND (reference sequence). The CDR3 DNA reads TGTGCCAGTAGCCCGAGGGGGGGCGACTATGGCTACACCTTC. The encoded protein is CASSPRGGDYGYTF.

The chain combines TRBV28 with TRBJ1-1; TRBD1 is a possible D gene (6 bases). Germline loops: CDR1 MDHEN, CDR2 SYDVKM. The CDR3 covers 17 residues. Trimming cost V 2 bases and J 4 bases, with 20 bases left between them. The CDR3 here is CASSLGIGAAGATEAFF. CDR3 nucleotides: TGTGCCAGCAGTTTAGGGATTGGAGCGGCAGGGGCCACTGAAGCTTTCTTT.

The CDR3 sequence: CAWTYGILYPGELFF. Written as DNA, the CDR3 is TGTGCCTGGACGTACGGGATCCTATACCCCGGGGAGCTGTTTTTT. The gene calls are TRBV30 and TRBJ2-2; D may be TRBD2 (5 bases). Trimming stripped 4 bases from V and 6 bases from J, with 18 bases between. Germline values: CDR1 GTSNPN, CDR2 SVGIG (reference sequence). The CDR3 contains 15 residues.

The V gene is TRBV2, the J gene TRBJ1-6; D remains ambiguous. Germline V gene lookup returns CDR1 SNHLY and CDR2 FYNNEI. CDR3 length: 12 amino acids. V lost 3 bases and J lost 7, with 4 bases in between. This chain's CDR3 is CASSDRNSPLHF. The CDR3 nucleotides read TGTGCCAGCAGTGACAGGAATTCACCCCTCCACTTT.

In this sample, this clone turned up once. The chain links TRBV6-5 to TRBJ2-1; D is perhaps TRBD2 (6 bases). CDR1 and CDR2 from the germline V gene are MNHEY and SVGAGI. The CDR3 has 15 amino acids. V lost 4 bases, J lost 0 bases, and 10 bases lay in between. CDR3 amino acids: CASSLVGGSYNEQFF. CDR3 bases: TGTGCCAGCAGTTTGGTGGGGGGCTCCTACAATGAGCAGTTCTTC.

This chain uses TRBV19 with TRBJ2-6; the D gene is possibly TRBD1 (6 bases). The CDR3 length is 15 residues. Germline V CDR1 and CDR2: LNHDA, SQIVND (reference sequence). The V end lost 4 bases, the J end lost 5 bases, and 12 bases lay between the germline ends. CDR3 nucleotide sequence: TGTGCCAGTAGTAGTAACAGGGAGTGGGCCAACGTCCTGACTTTC. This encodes CASSSNREWANVLTF. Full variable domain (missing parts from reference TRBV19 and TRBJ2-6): DGGITQSPKYLFRKEGQNVTLSCEQNLNHDAMYWYRQDPGQGLRLIYYSQIVNDFQKGDIAEGYSVSREKKESFPLTVTSAQKNPTAFYLCASSSNREWANVLTFGAGSRLTVL.